What follows are 9 T cell receptor beta chains derived from one specimen sequenced in a study of long-term antiretroviral therapy in people with HIV. Version v3.0 of the immunoSEQ assay was performed at survey level. Sequencing used immunoSEQ multiplex PCR; TCRdb keeps in-frame clones, though not all of them. The sample shows about 24,000 clones, 81% of them seen only once. Sequences were derived from unsorted PBMCs, sampled 4.4 years after starting antiretroviral therapy. These receptor sequences come from a man aged 25 to 45 with HIV.

This rearrangement joins TRBV20-1 to TRBJ1-4; D gene ambiguous. V lost 3 bases, J lost 4 bases, and 3 bases lay in between. CDR3 size: 11 residues. Germline loops: CDR1 DFQATT, CDR2 SNEGSKA (reference sequence). The CDR3 region is CSARGNEKLFF. The CDR3 DNA follows: TGCAGTGCTAGGGGTAATGAAAAACTGTTTTTT.

The rearrangement uses TRBV15 and TRBJ2-7; 7 bases align to TRBD1. Germline trimming cut 3 bases from V and 8 bases from J; bases unmatched to any gene: 4. Looked up from germline, CDR1 is LNHNV and CDR2 is YYDKDF (reference sequence). The CDR3 has 12 amino acids. The CDR3 spells CATSSGTEKQYF. CDR3 coding DNA: TGTGCCACCAGCAGCGGGACAGAGAAGCAGTACTTC.

The gene calls are TRBV7-2 and TRBJ1-1, with D possibly matching TRBD1 (6 bases). The CDR3 is 15 amino acids. V lost 3 bases to trimming and J lost 3 bases, with 14 bases between them. CDR1 and CDR2 from the germline V gene are SGHTA and FQGNSA. The CDR3 sequence is CASSFNRERDTEAFF. CDR3 DNA: TGTGCCAGCAGCTTTAACAGGGAGAGGGACACTGAAGCTTTCTTT.

The chain has TRBV5-6 and TRBJ1-6; possible D gene TRBD1, 5 bases. There are 15 residues in the CDR3. Trimming took 4 bases from V and 3 from J, leaving 11 bases between them. CDR1 and CDR2 (germline): SGHDT, YYEEEE. The CDR3 coding sequence is TGTGCCAGCAGCACGTTCGACAGCTATAATTCACCCCTCCACTTT. Residues: CASSTFDSYNSPLHF.

The V call is TRBV28, the J call TRBJ1-2; the match to TRBD1 covers 7 bases. This CDR3 comprises 14 residues. V shed 5 bases and J 4 bases; nucleotides not matched to a gene: 7. Germline V gives CDR1 MDHEN, CDR2 SYDVKM. CDR3 nucleotides: TGTGCCAGCAGTCCCGGGACAGTCACCTATGGCTACACCTTC. Residues: CASSPGTVTYGYTF.

In its sample, this clone was seen a few times. This chain links TRBV18 with TRBJ2-7; TRBD2 matches 7 bases. The CDR3 length is 14 residues. Trimming cost V 2 bases and J 4 bases; bases outside gene matches: 5. Per germline, CDR1 KGHSH and CDR2 LQKENI. DNA for the CDR3: TGTGCCAGCTCACCAGGCGGGGGACTATACGAGCAGTACTTC. This codes for CASSPGGGLYEQYF.

This chain connects TRBV5-1 to TRBJ2-7, with 7 bases matching TRBD1. The CDR3 extends over 17 amino acids. V shed 0 bases and J 1 base; nucleotides not matched to a gene: 10. Germline V gene data show CDR1 as SGHRS and CDR2 as YFSETQ. The CDR3 DNA reads TGCGCCAGCAGCTTGGAAATGACAGGGACCCTTTCCTACGAGCAGTACTTC. It codes for CASSLEMTGTLSYEQYF.

The J gene is TRBJ2-1, the V gene TRBV11-2; D is possibly TRBD2 (8 bases). This CDR3 spans 19 amino acids. Trimming shortened V by 5 bases and J by 6 bases, and 29 bases separated the two germline ends. Looked up from germline, CDR1 is SGHAT and CDR2 is FQNNGV. The CDR3 is CASSLSGTVELAELNEQFF. In DNA form, the CDR3 reads TGTGCCAGCAGCCTCTCCGGGACAGTAGAACTAGCGGAACTCAATGAGCAGTTCTTC.

CDR3 in amino acids: CASSLGLAEQYF. CDR3 DNA: TGTGCCAGCAGTTTAGGGCTAGCGGAGCAGTACTTC. V gene TRBV28 combines with J gene TRBJ2-7; possibly TRBD2 for D (6 bases). The germline CDR1 and CDR2 sequences are MDHEN and SYDVKM. V was clipped by 2 bases and J by 7 bases, with 9 bases between them. This CDR3 spans 12 amino acids.